Ten or more counts support the clone carrying this T cell receptor (beta chain). What it binds is not known. TCRdb analysed the 5' RACE reads with MiXCR anew, one entry per CDR3 protein. The sample gives about 13,000 distinct CDR3 sequences, approximately 3% of which show up once; roughly 17% is in the top ten. Time point reported: sample taken at primary tumor resection. This entry comes from a study of spatial heterogeneity in lung cancer. Overall study context: TCR transcript abundance in tumor regions was strongly correlated with the T cell module score obtained from matched bulk RNA-seq.

Findings of the study overall: Tumoral mutation counts were tracked by counts of expanded intratumoral alpha and beta TCRs.

CDR1 is LGHNT, CDR2 FRNRAP, per germline. The CDR3 runs 15 residues. Losses at the gene ends were 3 bases for V and 6 bases for J; bases not matched to a gene: 7. The origin of this receptor is a male donor with early-stage non-small cell lung cancer. This sample comprised lung tumor tissue, obtained at surgery. V and J are TRBV12-5 and TRBJ2-1, with 8 bases that match TRBD2. Written as DNA, the CDR3 is TGTGCTAGTGGTTTACTCGGGGGGGCTGTCAATGAGCAGTTCTTC. Translation gives CASGLLGGAVNEQFF.